These 8 T cell receptor beta chains were sequenced from one sample in a study of shared clonotypes between healthy human individuals (dated by TCRdb to about 2020). Library generation was performed with the immunoSEQ multiplex PCR assay. TCRdb's version of the immuneACCESS table is confined to in-frame rearrangements and falls short of the full clone set. An unresolved V gene accounts for under half of the shortfall where checked; the remainder is of unknown origin. Here the sample has about 2 million clones; 85% to 95% occur a single time. The ten largest make up 0.1% to 0.15% of the sample. The sample was naive CD4+ T cells sorted from blood. The cell subset or site label, as the study defines it: CD45RA+ positively selected. These receptors all come from a man younger than 35 in good health.

The chain uses TRBV5-1 and TRBJ1-1; perhaps TRBD1 as D (6 bases). This CDR3 has 14 amino acids. Per germline, CDR1 SGHRS and CDR2 YFSETQ. The ends were cut back, 4 bases at V and 3 bases at J, with 13 bases in the middle. DNA of the CDR3: TGCGCCAGCAGCAGGGGGTTCACGGACACTGAAGCTTTCTTT. It specifies CASSRGFTDTEAFF. Full variable domain (remainder filled in from reference TRBV5-1 and TRBJ1-1): KAGVTQTPRYLIKTRGQQVTLSCSPISGHRSVSWYQQTPGQGLQFLFEYFSETQRNKGNFPGRFSGRQFSNSRSEMNVSTLELGDSALYLCASSRGFTDTEAFFGQGTRLTVV.

This sequence joins TRBV11-2 and TRBJ1-2, with D unclear. Germline CDR1 and CDR2: SGHAT and FQNNGV. The germline V and J ends were trimmed by 1 base and 0 bases, with 6 bases remaining between them. The CDR3 length is 14 residues. The DNA of the CDR3 is TGTGCCAGCAGCTTAGGGGTAGCTAACTATGGCTACACCTTC. It codes for CASSLGVANYGYTF. The full variable domain, with the rest looked up from reference TRBV11-2 and TRBJ1-2, is EAGVAQSPRYKIIEKRQSVAFWCNPISGHATLYWYQQILGQGPKLLIQFQNNGVVDDSQLPKDRFSAERLKGVDSTLKIQPAKLEDSAVYLCASSLGVANYGYTFGSGTRLTVV.

The chain employs TRBV29-1 and TRBJ1-1; D gene ambiguous. The V end lost 4 bases, the J end lost 5 bases, and 20 bases lay between the germline ends. CDR1 SQVTM and CDR2 ANQGSEA come from the germline V gene. The CDR3 length is 15 residues. This CDR3 is CSVAYRLTRDTEAFF. The DNA of the CDR3 is TGCAGCGTTGCTTACCGACTAACCCGGGATACTGAAGCTTTCTTT.

The chain is built from TRBV30 and TRBJ2-6, with unresolved D. The CDR3 sequence is 13 residues long. The germline V and J ends were trimmed by 3 bases and 0 bases, with 3 bases remaining between them. Germline V gene data show CDR1 as GTSNPN and CDR2 as SVGIG (reference sequence). The CDR3 nucleotides read TGTGCCTGGAGGGACTCTGGGGCCAACGTCCTGACTTTC. Translating it yields CAWRDSGANVLTF.

The gene calls are TRBV7-8 and TRBJ1-5; D call uncertain. Germline V CDR1 and CDR2: SGHVS, FQNEAQ. This CDR3 has 13 amino acids. V was clipped by 6 bases and J by 4 bases, with 10 bases between them. This chain's CDR3 is CASREQSNQPQHF. The CDR3 DNA follows: TGTGCCAGCAGGGAACAGTCAAATCAGCCCCAGCATTTT. The entire variable domain, with the rest obtained from reference TRBV7-8 and TRBJ1-5, is as follows: GAGVSQSPRYKVAKRGQDVALRCDPISGHVSLFWYQQALGQGPEFLTYFQNEAQLDKSGLPSDRFFAERPEGSVSTLKIQRTQQEDSAVYLCASREQSNQPQHFGDGTRLSIL.

CDR3 region: CASSKARITGNTIYF. Here the CDR3 DNA reads TGTGCCAGCAGCAAAGCGAGGATAACTGGAAACACCATATATTTT. The chain links TRBV21-1 to TRBJ1-3. TRBV21-1 is noted as a pseudogene. This CDR3 has 15 residues.

CDR3 sequence (DNA): TGCGCCAGCAGCTTGCGGCAGGGTACCGGGGAGCTGTTTTTT. As protein: CASSLRQGTGELFF. The chain carries TRBV5-1 and TRBJ2-2, with TRBD1 as a possible D gene (5 bases). Germline CDR1 and CDR2: SGHRS and YFSETQ. Trimming took off 1 base at V and 5 bases at J, with 9 bases between the two ends. The CDR3 totals 14 residues.

This sequence joins TRBV19 and TRBJ2-5; D may be TRBD1 (6 bases). This CDR3 contains 16 residues. Per the germline V gene, CDR1 is LNHDA and CDR2 is SQIVND (reference sequence). Trimming took off 2 bases at V and 5 bases at J, with 18 bases between the two ends. DNA for the CDR3: TGTGCCAGTAGTATAAGGGCTGGGGGCCTGGCGGAGACCCAGTACTTC. Its translation: CASSIRAGGLAETQYF.